The 5 T cell receptor beta chains below were found in one sample sequenced in a study of T-cell memory formation after mild COVID-19. One entry per CDR3 protein, called by TCRdb with MiXCR from the 5' RACE reads. This sample has around 340,000 distinct CDR3 sequences, with 20% to 25% found just once. The sequenced material came from PBMCs or a T cell subset sorted from them (not recorded which). Receptors were obtained from an adult woman who had mild COVID-19 (a few samples of this study predate the infection). Cell type and time point are not known.

This clonotype has a handful of counts. V is TRBV20-1 and J is TRBJ2-1; 13 bases are a match to TRBD2. CDR1 is DFQATT, CDR2 SNEGSKA, per germline (reference sequence). J gave up 6 bases and V 0 bases, and 5 bases lay outside the gene matches. The CDR3 is 16 residues long. CDR3 DNA sequence: TGCAGTGCTAGAGACCTGGGACTAGCGGGGATCAATGAGCAGTTCTTC. Translation: CSARDLGLAGINEQFF.

The J gene is TRBJ2-7, the V gene TRBV15; D gene uncertain. CDR1 is LNHNV and CDR2 is YYDKDF in the germline V gene (reference sequence). This CDR3 comprises 13 residues. Trimming removed 0 bases from V and 6 bases from J, with 9 bases in between. The CDR3 sequence: CATSRDPRGEQYF. CDR3 nucleotides: TGTGCCACCAGCAGAGATCCGAGAGGCGAGCAGTACTTC.

This clonotype was seen ten or more times. The V gene is TRBV12-3 or TRBV12-4, the J gene TRBJ2-5, with 7 positions matching TRBD1. CDR3 size: 13 residues. The J segment lost 4 bases and the V segment lost 3 bases, leaving 2 bases of the junction unmatched. In DNA form, the CDR3 reads TGTGCCAGCAGTTTGAGGGGGCCAGAGACCCAGTACTTC. It yields the protein CASSLRGPETQYF.

This clonotype was counted between two and nine times. The chain employs TRBV7-9 and TRBJ2-7; the D is unclear. The ends were cut back, 4 bases at V and 4 bases at J, with 17 bases in the middle. The CDR3 loop spans 15 amino acids. Germline lookup yields CDR1 SEHNR and CDR2 FQNEAQ (reference sequence). In nucleotides, the CDR3 is TGTGCCAGCAGCTCCCCCTTCTCAAGTTCATACGAGCAGTACTTC. Translating it yields CASSSPFSSSYEQYF.

J is TRBJ1-1 and V is TRBV6-1; D remains ambiguous. The CDR3 runs to 13 residues. The V gene lost 3 bases and the J gene lost 0 bases, with 5 bases spanning the gap. The germline V gene has CDR1 MNHNS and CDR2 SASEGT. CDR3 sequence (DNA): TGTGCCAGCAGTGACAGTCTGAACACTGAAGCTTTCTTT. Protein: CASSDSLNTEAFF.